One sample yielded the 3 T cell receptor beta chains listed below, sequenced in a study of blood T cells in healthy people across ages. The second PCR ran roughly 6 to 12 cycles with a sample-barcoded 5' primer and J-beta primers. Each CDR3 protein gets one entry after TCRdb re-called the 5' RACE reads with MiXCR. The sample contains some 760,000 distinct CDR3 sequences, approximately 25% of which appear only once. The data also belong to a second study, concerning T cells of mothers and their children.

Sequenced material: blood. These receptors came from a boy aged 5-17 years in good health.

J is TRBJ2-1 and V is TRBV29-1; TRBD1 is a possible D gene (5 bases). The CDR3 has 13 residues. CDR1 and CDR2 (germline): SQVTM, ANQGSEA. V lost 4 bases and J lost 4, with 11 bases in between. The DNA of the CDR3 is TGCAGCGTTGGGACATCCCCTTACAATGAGCAGTTCTTC. It codes for CSVGTSPYNEQFF.

This clonotype was found a few times. The rearrangement joins TRBV27 to TRBJ2-3; the match to TRBD2 covers 8 bases. The CDR3 runs 16 residues. With V trimmed by 7 bases and J by 2 bases, 11 bases remained unmatched. Germline CDR1 MNHEY, CDR2 SMNVEV (reference sequence). Written as DNA, the CDR3 is TGTGCCAGCACCCACCTGGTAGCGGGACACACAGATACGCAGTATTTT. It codes for CASTHLVAGHTDTQYF.

Remarks on this clonotype: At one end, the junction sequence differs from germline, possibly due to a read error. The chain uses TRBV6-5 and TRBJ2-3, with 11 bases that match TRBD2. Germline lookup yields CDR1 MNHEY and CDR2 SVGAGI. This CDR3 contains 14 residues. The CDR3 nucleotides are TGTGCCAGCAGGCTAGCGGGGGGCACAGATCCGCAGTATTTT. Translated, it gives CASRLAGGTDPQYF.